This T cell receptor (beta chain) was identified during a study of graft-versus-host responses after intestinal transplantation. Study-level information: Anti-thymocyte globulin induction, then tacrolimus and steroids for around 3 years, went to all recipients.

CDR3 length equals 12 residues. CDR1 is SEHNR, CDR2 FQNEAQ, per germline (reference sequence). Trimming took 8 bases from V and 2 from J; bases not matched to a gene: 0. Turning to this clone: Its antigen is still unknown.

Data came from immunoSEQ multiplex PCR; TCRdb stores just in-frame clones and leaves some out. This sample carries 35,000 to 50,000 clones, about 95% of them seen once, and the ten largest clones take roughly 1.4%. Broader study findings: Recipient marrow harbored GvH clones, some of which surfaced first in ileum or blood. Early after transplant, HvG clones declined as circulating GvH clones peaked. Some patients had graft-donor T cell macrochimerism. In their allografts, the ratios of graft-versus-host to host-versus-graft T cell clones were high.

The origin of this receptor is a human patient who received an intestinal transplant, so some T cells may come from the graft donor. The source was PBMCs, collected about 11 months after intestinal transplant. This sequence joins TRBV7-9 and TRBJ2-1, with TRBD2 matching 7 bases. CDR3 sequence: CASGGAYNEQFF. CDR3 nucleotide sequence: TGTGCCAGCGGGGGGGCCTACAATGAGCAGTTCTTC.